This entry lists 31 T cell receptor beta chains sequenced from one sample in a study of blood T cell repertoires in COVID-19. Some clones are missing from TCRdb's copy, which holds only in-frame ones; the method was immunoSEQ multiplex PCR. The table includes 150,000 to 200,000 clones, over 70% detected once. Material for sequencing was PBMCs or T cells enriched from blood (not recorded which). These receptors came from a woman between 55 and 75 years old who had recovered from COVID-19.

The rearrangement uses TRBV5-7 and TRBJ1-2, with unresolved D. TRBV5-7 is an ORF, with its function uncertain. The CDR3 spans 12 residues. V was pared by 0 bases and J by 5 bases, with 5 bases between. The CDR3 sequence: CASSLAQYGYTF. As DNA, the CDR3 is TGTGCCAGCAGCTTGGCGCAGTATGGCTACACCTTC.

The V gene is TRBV27, the J gene TRBJ1-1, with 7 positions matching TRBD1. Germline assignment: CDR1 MNHEY and CDR2 SMNVEV (reference sequence). Germline trimming cut 4 bases from V and 6 bases from J; bases unmatched to any gene: 8. The CDR3 is 14 amino acids. In nucleotides, the CDR3 is TGTGCCAGCAGTTGGACAGGAGTTTTTTCTGAAGCTTTCTTT. This gives the protein CASSWTGVFSEAFF.

The rearrangement uses TRBV7-3 and TRBJ1-2; 7 nucleotides agree with TRBD1. V gave up 5 bases and J gave up 7 bases; unmatched junction bases: 4. The CDR3 runs to 12 residues. Germline assignment: CDR1 SGHTA and CDR2 FQGTGA. DNA for the CDR3: TGTGCCAGCAGCGCACAGGGGTTTGGCTACACCTTC. Translated, it gives CASSAQGFGYTF. The full variable domain, in which reference TRBV7-3 and TRBJ1-2 provide the parts outside the CDR3, is GAGVSQTPSNKVTEKGKYVELRCDPISGHTALYWYRQSLGQGPEFLIYFQGTGAADDSGLPNDRFFAVRPEGSVSTLKIQRTERGDSAVYLCASSAQGFGYTFGSGTRLTVV.

This chain joins TRBV10-3 and TRBJ2-5; TRBD2 matches at 10 bases. Trimming cost V 0 bases and J 2 bases; bases outside gene matches: 3. Germline CDR1 ENHRY, CDR2 SYGVKD. This CDR3 comprises 16 residues. CDR3 bases: TGTGCCATCAGTGAGTCCACACTAGCGGGACAAGAGACCCAGTACTTC. The encoded protein is CAISESTLAGQETQYF.

V is TRBV20-1 and J is TRBJ1-2; D possibly corresponds to TRBD1 (6 bases). The CDR3 contains 14 residues. V was trimmed by 3 bases and J by 2 bases, leaving 13 bases between them. Germline-derived CDR1 and CDR2 are DFQATT and SNEGSKA (reference sequence). CDR3 in amino acids: CSASSIQGNYGYTF. The DNA of the CDR3 is TGCAGTGCTAGTTCTATCCAGGGGAACTATGGCTACACCTTC.

The CDR3 DNA follows: TGTGCCAGCAGCTTGGAAGGGACAGGGTGGAATGAGCAGTTCTTC. Amino acid sequence: CASSLEGTGWNEQFF. This sequence joins TRBV5-8 and TRBJ2-1; the match to TRBD1 covers 9 bases. The germline V gene encodes CDR1 SGHTS and CDR2 YDEGEE. Trimming cost V 0 bases and J 7 bases; bases outside gene matches: 5. The CDR3 loop spans 15 amino acids.

The chain combines TRBV2 with TRBJ2-3; D remains ambiguous. The CDR3 sequence is 12 residues long. Germline V lookup: CDR1 SNHLY, CDR2 FYNNEI. Trimming removed 5 bases at V and 3 bases at J, with 6 bases between. The CDR3 coding sequence is TGTGCCAGCAGTTATGTGACAGATACGCAGTATTTT. Protein product: CASSYVTDTQYF.

This clone was detected only a few times. The chain joins TRBV6-1 to TRBJ1-5, with 7 bases matching TRBD1. V lost 3 bases and J lost 6; bases outside the gene matches: 8. CDR1 MNHNS and CDR2 SASEGT come from the germline V gene. This CDR3 spans 15 amino acids. The CDR3 reads CASSDGGTVGQPQHF. The CDR3 DNA reads TGTGCCAGCAGTGATGGGGGGACAGTGGGTCAGCCCCAGCATTTT.

In nucleotides, the CDR3 is TGCGCCAGCAGCTTGGGACAGGATAACGAAAAACTGTTTTTT. Protein sequence: CASSLGQDNEKLFF. V and J are TRBV5-1 and TRBJ1-4; a weak D match, TRBD1 (6 bases). CDR3 length: 14 amino acids. Trimming stripped 0 bases from V and 8 bases from J, with 11 bases between. CDR1 SGHRS and CDR2 YFSETQ come from the germline V gene.

This clone has just one count. Germline is not matched at one junction end, which may reflect a read error. This chain joins TRBV5-8 and TRBJ2-2; 10 bases map to TRBD1. CDR3 size: 16 residues. CDR1 is SGHTS, CDR2 YDEGEE, per germline. The CDR3 region is CASTLGGQGFTGELFF. CDR3 DNA: TGTGCCAGCACCTTGGGGGGACAGGGGTTCACCGGGGAGCTGTTTTTT. The variable domain in full, completed from reference TRBV5-8 and TRBJ2-2, reads EAGVTQSPTHLIKTRGQQATLRCSPISGHTSVYWYQQALGLGLQFLLWYDEGEERNRGNFPPRFSGRQFPNYSSELNVNALELEDSALYLCASTLGGQGFTGELFFGEGSRLTVL.

As DNA, the CDR3 is TGCGCCAGCAGTCACGGGGATGAGCAGTTCTTC. It specifies CASSHGDEQFF. V is TRBV10-2 and J is TRBJ2-1; possibly TRBD2 for D (5 bases). CDR1 is WSHSY, CDR2 SAAADI, per germline. The CDR3 consists of 11 residues. Trimming stripped 5 bases from V and 8 bases from J, with 7 bases between.

The V call is TRBV18, the J call TRBJ1-2; weak D call: TRBD1 (6 bases). Trimming pared 3 bases from V and 4 bases from J, leaving 12 bases between. The CDR3 totals 14 residues. Germline V CDR1 and CDR2: KGHSH, LQKENI. Written as DNA, the CDR3 is TGTGCCAGCTCACCCTTGGACAGTTCCTATGGCTACACCTTC. This translates into CASSPLDSSYGYTF.

V is TRBV6-5 and J is TRBJ1-2; TRBD1 is a possible D gene (6 bases). The CDR3 totals 13 residues. CDR1 is MNHEY and CDR2 is SVGAGI in the germline V gene. V gave up 6 bases and J gave up 6 bases, with 14 bases separating them. The CDR3: CASRDDRNNGYTF. The CDR3 DNA is TGTGCCAGCAGGGACGACAGGAACAATGGCTACACCTTC.

V usage is TRBV19 and J usage is TRBJ1-1; TRBD1 matches 7 bases. The junction had 4 bases not matched to a gene; V was cut back by 3 bases and J by 3 bases. CDR3 length: 14 residues. CDR1 LNHDA and CDR2 SQIVND come from the germline V gene (reference sequence). The CDR3 coding sequence is TGTGCCAGTAGTATCGAGGGGGCTCACACTGAAGCTTTCTTT. Amino acid sequence: CASSIEGAHTEAFF.

The rearrangement uses TRBV7-2 and TRBJ2-2; TRBD1 matches 10 bases. The CDR3 contains 16 residues. Losses at the gene ends were 6 bases for V and 7 bases for J; bases not matched to a gene: 11. Looked up from germline, CDR1 is SGHTA and CDR2 is FQGNSA. Here the CDR3 DNA reads TGTGCCAGCAGACAACCGGGACAGGGGATAAACGGGGAGCTGTTTTTT. It yields the protein CASRQPGQGINGELFF.

The rearrangement uses TRBV30 and TRBJ2-3; D gene unclear. The CDR3 runs to 14 residues. V shed 0 bases and J shed 5 bases, with 12 bases lying between them. CDR1 and CDR2 (germline): GTSNPN, SVGIG (reference sequence). The CDR3 here is CAWSVLNSRDTQYF. DNA for the CDR3: TGTGCCTGGAGTGTCCTGAACTCGAGAGATACGCAGTATTTT.

V gene TRBV5-4 combines with J gene TRBJ1-6, with 8 bases aligning to TRBD1. This CDR3 has 16 amino acids. Germline V gene lookup returns CDR1 SGHNT and CDR2 YYREEE (reference sequence). V lost 0 bases and J lost 5; bases outside the gene matches: 4. The CDR3 loop is CASSLAGGGNNSPLHF. The CDR3 DNA sequence: TGTGCCAGCAGCTTGGCAGGGGGCGGCAATAATTCACCCCTCCACTTT.

This chain joins TRBV5-3 and TRBJ1-2; TRBD1 agrees at 11 bases. TRBV5-3 belongs to the ORF category, with a function that is uncertain. This CDR3 has 15 residues. Trimming took 3 bases from V and 4 from J; bases not matched to a gene: 5. The CDR3 nucleotides are TGTGCCAGAAGCTGCCCCGGGACAGGGGGCTATGGCTACACCTTC. It codes for CARSCPGTGGYGYTF.

The chain uses TRBV2 and TRBJ2-3; 12 nucleotides agree with TRBD1. With V trimmed by 6 bases and J by 3 bases, 4 bases remained unmatched. This CDR3 comprises 15 residues. CDR1 and CDR2 (germline): SNHLY, FYNNEI. CDR3 DNA: TGTGCCAGCAGCCGGGACAGGGGGCGGACAGATACGCAGTATTTT. Translation gives CASSRDRGRTDTQYF.

CDR3 region: CAIRSAGGLYEQYF. In DNA form, the CDR3 reads TGTGCCATCAGATCAGCGGGGGGGTTATACGAGCAGTACTTC. The chain employs TRBV10-3 and TRBJ2-7; 10 positions match TRBD2. The germline CDR1 and CDR2 sequences are ENHRY and SYGVKD. The CDR3 consists of 14 residues. V was clipped by 6 bases and J by 4 bases; unmatched bases: 6.

This chain joins TRBV24-1 and TRBJ2-1; D perhaps matches TRBD2 (5 bases). This CDR3 region has 13 residues. V lost 7 bases and J lost 10, with 16 bases in between. CDR1 KGHDR and CDR2 SFDVKD come from the germline V gene. The CDR3 DNA reads TGTGCCACCAGGGACCGCCCGGGGAGCGAGCAGTTCTTC. It translates to CATRDRPGSEQFF.

The genes are TRBV10-3 and TRBJ2-7; possible D gene TRBD2, 5 bases. This CDR3 has 14 amino acids. Trimming removed 4 bases at V and 3 bases at J, with 13 bases between. Germline assignment: CDR1 ENHRY and CDR2 SYGVKD. Written as DNA, the CDR3 is TGTGCCATCAGTGGGAGAGGGTCCCACTACGAGCAGTACTTC. Residues: CAISGRGSHYEQYF.

J is TRBJ1-4 and V is TRBV7-9, with D unclear. Trimming took 4 bases from V and 4 from J, leaving 10 bases between them. In germline, CDR1 is SEHNR, CDR2 FQNEAQ (reference sequence). This CDR3 spans 14 amino acids. The DNA for the CDR3 is TGTGCCAGCAGCTATGACACGATTAATGAAAAACTGTTTTTT. Its translation: CASSYDTINEKLFF.

The chain carries TRBV24-1 and TRBJ2-7, with D maybe TRBD2 (5 bases). The V end lost 4 bases, the J end lost 5 bases, and 20 bases lay between the germline ends. The germline CDR1 and CDR2 sequences are KGHDR and SFDVKD. CDR3 length equals 16 residues. CDR3 nucleotide sequence: TGTGCCACCAGTGACCATAGGACCCCACCGGGGAACGAGCAGTACTTC. Translation gives CATSDHRTPPGNEQYF.

The chain recombines TRBV9 with TRBJ1-5; 9 bases fit TRBD1. The CDR3 extends over 15 amino acids. The V and J ends lost 3 bases and 3 bases, in that order; junction bases with no gene match: 4. Germline V lookup: CDR1 SGDLS, CDR2 YYNGEE. CDR3 sequence: CASSGGTGPNQPQHF. Written as DNA, the CDR3 is TGTGCCAGCAGCGGCGGGACAGGGCCCAATCAGCCCCAGCATTTT.

This chain connects TRBV6-1 to TRBJ1-2; perhaps TRBD1 as D (6 bases). V lost 0 bases to trimming and J lost 4 bases, with 12 bases between them. CDR1 is MNHNS and CDR2 is SASEGT in the germline V gene. The CDR3 has 15 amino acids. Written as DNA, the CDR3 is TGTGCCAGCAGTGAAGCTGGAGGGGGGGTCTATGGCTACACCTTC. Its translation: CASSEAGGGVYGYTF.

Only a few counts were recorded for this clone. This sequence joins TRBV7-9 and TRBJ1-1; D is uncertain. The V and J ends lost 1 base and 5 bases respectively, with 8 bases between them. The CDR3 loop spans 13 amino acids. Looked up from germline, CDR1 is SEHNR and CDR2 is FQNEAQ (reference sequence). Here the CDR3 DNA reads TGTGCCAGCAGCTTAGTGCCAGGAACTGAAGCTTTCTTT. Its translation: CASSLVPGTEAFF. Full variable domain (missing parts from reference TRBV7-9 and TRBJ1-1): DTGVSQNPRHKITKRGQNVTFRCDPISEHNRLYWYRQTLGQGPEFLTYFQNEAQLEKSRLLSDRFSAERPKGSFSTLEIQRTEQGDSAMYLCASSLVPGTEAFFGQGTRLTVV.

The chain employs TRBV28 and TRBJ1-3; no clear D. The V and J ends lost 3 bases and 0 bases respectively, with 6 bases between them. Germline assignment: CDR1 MDHEN and CDR2 SYDVKM. This CDR3 comprises 14 residues. CDR3 residues: CASSLGNSGNTIYF. In DNA form, the CDR3 reads TGTGCCAGCAGTTTGGGCAACTCTGGAAACACCATATATTTT.

This chain connects TRBV6-5 to TRBJ1-6; weak D call: TRBD1 (6 bases). The CDR3 is 14 amino acids. Germline values: CDR1 MNHEY, CDR2 SVGAGI. Trimming took off 5 bases at V and 7 bases at J, with 12 bases between the two ends. CDR3 sequence reads: CASSRTASNSPLHF. The CDR3 nucleotides read TGTGCCAGCAGTAGGACAGCCAGCAATTCACCCCTCCACTTT.

The table lists this clone with a few counts. The rearrangement joins TRBV18 to TRBJ1-2; 10 bases are a match to TRBD1. Germline values: CDR1 KGHSH, CDR2 LQKENI. The CDR3 consists of 15 residues. Germline trimming cut 3 bases from V and 5 bases from J; bases unmatched to any gene: 6. The CDR3 DNA reads TGTGCCAGCTCACCGGGGCAGGGACAGGGGTATGGCTACACCTTC. Its translation: CASSPGQGQGYGYTF.

The J gene is TRBJ2-3, the V gene TRBV5-1; possibly TRBD1 for D (8 bases). CDR1 and CDR2 from the germline V gene are SGHRS and YFSETQ. The CDR3 contains 16 residues. Trimming stripped 5 bases from V and 4 bases from J, with 20 bases between. CDR3 sequence reads: CASSHERTGGADTQYF. The CDR3 bases are TGCGCCAGCAGTCACGAGAGAACAGGGGGGGCAGATACGCAGTATTTT.